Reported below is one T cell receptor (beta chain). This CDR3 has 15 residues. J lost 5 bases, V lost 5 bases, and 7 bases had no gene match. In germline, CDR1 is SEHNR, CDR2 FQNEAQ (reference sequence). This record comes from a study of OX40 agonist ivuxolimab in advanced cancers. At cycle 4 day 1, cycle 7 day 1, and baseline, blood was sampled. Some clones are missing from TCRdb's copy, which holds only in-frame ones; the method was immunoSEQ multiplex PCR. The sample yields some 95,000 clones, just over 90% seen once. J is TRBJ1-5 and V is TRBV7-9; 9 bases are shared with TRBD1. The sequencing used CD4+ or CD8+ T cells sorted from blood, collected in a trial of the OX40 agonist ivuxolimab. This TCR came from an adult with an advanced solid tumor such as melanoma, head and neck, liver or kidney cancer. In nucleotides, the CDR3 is TGTGCCAGCAGCACCTGGGACAGGGACGATCAGCCCCAGCATTTT. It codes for CASSTWDRDDQPQHF. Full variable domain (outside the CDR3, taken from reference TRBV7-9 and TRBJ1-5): DTGVSQNPRHKITKRGQNVTFRCDPISEHNRLYWYRQTLGQGPEFLTYFQNEAQLEKSRLLSDRFSAERPKGSFSTLEIQRTEQGDSAMYLCASSTWDRDDQPQHFGDGTRLSIL.